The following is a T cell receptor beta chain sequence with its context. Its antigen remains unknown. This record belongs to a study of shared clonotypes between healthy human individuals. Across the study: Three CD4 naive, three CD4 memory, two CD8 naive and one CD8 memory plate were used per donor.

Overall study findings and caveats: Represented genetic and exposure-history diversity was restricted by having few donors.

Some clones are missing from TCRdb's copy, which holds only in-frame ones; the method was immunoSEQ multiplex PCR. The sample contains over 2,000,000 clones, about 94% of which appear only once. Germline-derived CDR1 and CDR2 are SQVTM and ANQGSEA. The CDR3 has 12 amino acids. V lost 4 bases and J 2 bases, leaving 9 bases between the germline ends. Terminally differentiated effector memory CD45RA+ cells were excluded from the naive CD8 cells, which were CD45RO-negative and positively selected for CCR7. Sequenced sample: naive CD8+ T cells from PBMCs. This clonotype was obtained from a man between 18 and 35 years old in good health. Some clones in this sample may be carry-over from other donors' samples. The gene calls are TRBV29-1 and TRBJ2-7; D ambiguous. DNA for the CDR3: TGCAGCGTTGTAGATGGTCCCTACGAGCAGTACTTC. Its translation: CSVVDGPYEQYF.